Listed below are T cell receptor beta chains from one sample, sequenced in a study of Ad26.COV2.S vaccination and SARS-CoV-2 variants. Profiling relied on immunoSEQ multiplex PCR, and the TCRdb table lists in-frame clones only, not all of them. The table includes approximately 450,000 clones, approximately 90% detected once. The sequencing here drew on peripheral blood, taken in a trial of Ad26.COV2.S vaccine versus placebo. The receptors originated from a person between 18 and 65 years old who received the Ad26.COV2.S COVID-19 vaccine or a placebo. Both conserved end residues are trimmed from each CDR3. A D gene is named only where the DNA matches it firmly. A clone size is listed for some rows: how often the clone was seen (once, few, many), or a class if it is expanded.

V	J	size	D	CDR3
TRBV5-4	TRBJ1-2	once	-	ASSLQQTINYGYT
TRBV19	TRBJ2-5	-	TRBD1	ASSIGQGAGETQY
TRBV7-2	TRBJ2-3	-	TRBD1	ASSLEQGKHTQY
TRBV9	TRBJ2-3	-	-	ASSVGRLSTDTQY
TRBV5-1	TRBJ2-7	few	TRBD1	ASSLDRGGYEQY
TRBV5-5	TRBJ2-3	-	TRBD1	ASTSGTGGVKSDTQY
TRBV2	TRBJ1-1	-	TRBD1	ASSAGTGVDTEAF
TRBV11-2	TRBJ2-7	-	-	ASSLETQEQY
TRBV13	TRBJ2-1	-	-	ASSFELQNEQF
TRBV29-1	TRBJ2-5	-	-	SGRGRETQY
TRBV7-9	TRBJ1-4	-	-	ASSLLGEKLF
TRBV3-1/TRBV3-2	TRBJ2-7	-	-	ASSQEPGPGRYEQY
TRBV7-2	TRBJ2-1	-	-	ASRFDLWSYNEQF
TRBV7-9	TRBJ1-4	-	TRBD1	ASSRTGREGELF
TRBV7-9	TRBJ2-2	-	TRBD2	ASSFAVAGAPRSTGELF
TRBV18	TRBJ1-3	-	-	ASSPPPGAGNTIY
TRBV7-9	TRBJ2-3	-	-	ASSFGDSTDTQY
TRBV18	TRBJ2-2	-	-	ASSPMDIGNTGELF
TRBV5-4	TRBJ2-1	once	TRBD2	ASSLPLAGSRNEQF
TRBV27	TRBJ2-1	-	-	ASTHGSYNEQF
TRBV7-9	TRBJ2-7	-	TRBD2	ASRNLAGEDEQY
TRBV19	TRBJ1-5	-	TRBD1	ASSGSGGRRLNQPQH
TRBV4-3	TRBJ2-1	-	TRBD2	ASSQDTLADPSSYNEQF
TRBV5-6	TRBJ2-1	-	TRBD2	ASSLTSGYNEQF
TRBV4-1	TRBJ2-2	-	TRBD2	ASSQGGGSGSLGTGELF
TRBV6-5	TRBJ2-1	-	TRBD2	ASSPGGDPYNEQF
TRBV2	TRBJ2-7	-	-	ASVAARYEQY
TRBV7-2	TRBJ2-7	-	TRBD2	ASSLGTGPGTSLVEQY
TRBV6-5	TRBJ1-1	-	TRBD1	ASRQGGAAEAF
TRBV9	TRBJ2-7	-	TRBD2	ASSQASGSYEQY
TRBV9	TRBJ2-7	-	-	ASSPAWGEQY
TRBV2	TRBJ2-3	-	TRBD2	ASSGAGGTSTDTQY
TRBV7-2	TRBJ2-5	-	-	ASSLLGGLETQY
TRBV5-1	TRBJ2-1	-	-	ASSLELPYNEQF
TRBV4-3	TRBJ2-1	-	-	ASSQYRDYEQF
TRBV18	TRBJ2-5	-	-	ASSPPEEAQETQY
TRBV28	TRBJ1-1	-	-	ASSLGGAPLMAEAF
TRBV3-1/TRBV3-2	TRBJ2-7	-	-	ASSQGVRVYEQY
TRBV27	TRBJ1-1	-	-	ASSLTGALNTEAF
TRBV11-2	TRBJ2-7	-	-	ASRFRAREQY
TRBV27	TRBJ1-1	-	TRBD1	ASSTRLGGVTEAF
TRBV28	TRBJ2-3	-	TRBD1	ASSLRDRGLADTQY
TRBV7-3	TRBJ2-2	-	-	ASSLTPLASAGELF
TRBV19	TRBJ2-7	-	-	ASSSSGAYEQY
TRBV6-5	TRBJ2-2	-	TRBD2	ATLAGWIGELF
TRBV5-4	TRBJ1-5	-	-	ASSLAGNNQPQH
TRBV20-1	TRBJ2-2	-	-	SVIKTGELF
TRBV11-3	TRBJ2-1	-	TRBD2	ASSLGSTSGSRDEQF
TRBV6-5	TRBJ1-4	-	TRBD1	ASSGLDRVGKLF
TRBV7-2	TRBJ2-1	once	TRBD2	ASSLATGGPLF
TRBV19	TRBJ2-7	-	-	ASSIDWARGGEQY
TRBV4-3	TRBJ2-1	-	-	ASSQHYDNEQF
TRBV7-9	TRBJ2-7	-	-	ASSMTAEQY
TRBV5-5	TRBJ2-5	-	-	ASSLVGVGRETQY
TRBV27	TRBJ2-1	-	-	ASRVDYNEQF
TRBV2	TRBJ2-2	-	TRBD2	ATLGLAGNTGELF
TRBV11-2	TRBJ2-7	-	TRBD1	ASSRQGSTYEQY
TRBV19	TRBJ1-6	-	-	ASSTTLNSPLH
TRBV30	TRBJ2-7	-	-	AWSVIGRGYEQY
TRBV19	TRBJ1-5	once	-	ASGDRIRNQPQH